This T cell receptor (beta chain) is from a study of CD8 T cells in ankylosing spondylitis. The CDR3 length is 18 residues. Germline V gene lookup returns CDR1 SGHAT and CDR2 FQDESV (reference sequence). The V segment lost 5 bases and the J segment 1 base; nucleotides outside the gene matches: 16. Whole-study findings and limits: What appeared characteristic of ankylosing spondylitis blood was a TCR beta motif of several highly homologous variants.

Libraries of TCR beta came from quantitative 5'-RACE with molecular barcodes. MiXCR, run by TCRdb on the 5' RACE reads, gives a single entry per CDR3 protein. The data show 800,000 to 900,000 distinct CDR3 sequences, approximately 10% seen once. Concerning this clonotype: Its antigen is as yet unknown.

Material: blood, either unsorted or a sorted T cell fraction (not recorded which). The V call is TRBV11-1, the J call TRBJ2-7; 8 nucleotides line up with TRBD1. The sequence came from a male donor with ankylosing spondylitis. In DNA, the CDR3 is TGTGCCAGCAGCCCCTACTCTATTGGACAGGGAAAATCCTACGAGCAGTACTTC. Its translation is CASSPYSIGQGKSYEQYF.